What follows are 4 T cell receptor beta chains derived from one specimen sequenced in a study of kidney transplant recipient with SARS-CoV-2 infection. Using its own MiXCR run on the reads, TCRdb lists one record per CDR3 protein. Of 200,000 to 300,000 distinct CDR3 sequences listed, roughly 26% are singletons. The specimen was a blood sample, collected at baseline and on day 111 from a kidney transplant recipient. The receptors were gathered from a male patient aged 25-45 years who had COVID-19 and was a kidney transplant recipient. Some of these T cells may belong to the graft donor.

This clonotype appeared a few times. For the CDR3, the DNA is TGTGCCAGCAGACGAGCCTTAGGGGCAGATGAGCAGTTCTTC. This translates into CASRRALGADEQFF. The genes are TRBV6-5 and TRBJ2-1, with D tentatively TRBD1 (5 bases). Germline CDR1 and CDR2: MNHEY and SVGAGI. The CDR3 is made up of 14 amino acids. V was shortened by 6 bases and J by 8 bases, with 17 bases between the two germline ends.

Worth noting for this clonotype: This sequence may be a read error, since a much larger clone differs from it by one base. The rearrangement uses TRBV29-1 and TRBJ2-2, with TRBD2 matching 9 bases. Germline-derived CDR1 and CDR2 are SQVTM and ANQGSEA. The CDR3 has 13 residues. CDR3 loop: CSGLAENIGELFF. CDR3 nucleotides: TGCAGCGGACTAGCGGAAAACATCGGGGAGCTGTTTTTT.

Turning to this clonotype: A much larger clone lies one base from this, so it may be a read error. The V gene is TRBV6-1, the J gene TRBJ2-3, with 9 bases that match TRBD2. Germline V CDR1 and CDR2: MNHNS, SASEGT. This CDR3 contains 17 residues. Trimming cost V 2 bases and J 6 bases; bases outside gene matches: 12. In DNA form, the CDR3 reads TGTGCCAGCAGTGAATTCGTGTTGTCTAGCGGGGCGGATACGCAGTATTTT. The encoded protein is CASSEFVLSSGADTQYF.

V gene TRBV2 combines with J gene TRBJ2-1, with 9 bases lining up with TRBD2. The CDR3 totals 16 residues. Germline V gene lookup returns CDR1 SNHLY and CDR2 FYNNEI. V lost 7 bases to trimming and J lost 2 bases; unmatched junction nucleotides: 9. CDR3 sequence (DNA): TGTGCCAGCACCGTTAGCGGGAGAGGGCCCTACAATGAGCAGTTCTTC. This translates into CASTVSGRGPYNEQFF.